This record looks at one T cell receptor (beta chain) sequence and its context. Its antigen is not known. These data originate in a study of shared clonotypes between healthy human individuals. Naive-designated CD8 cells lacked CD45RO, were positively enriched for CCR7, and omitted terminally differentiated effector memory CD45RA+ cells. The donor cohort consisted entirely of Caucasian adults residing in Nashville, Tennessee. General study findings and limits: A small donor pool kept down the genetic and exposure-history diversity that was represented. Naive subsets generally exceeded memory subsets in estimated richness.

Method: immunoSEQ multiplex PCR; TCRdb's copy keeps in-frame clones and lacks some. This table holds hundreds of thousands of clones, about 96% found once. The CDR3 contains 14 residues. In germline, CDR1 is SQVTM, CDR2 ANQGSEA. V was pared by 7 bases and J by 7 bases, with 14 bases of the junction left unmatched. The chain couples TRBV29-1 to TRBJ1-1; 8 positions agree with TRBD1. The receptor's source is a man aged 25-40 years in good health. The sample taken for sequencing was naive CD8+ T cells sorted from blood. CDR3 sequence reads: CSGMTGEVGGEAFF. The CDR3 DNA reads as TGCAGCGGAATGACAGGGGAGGTAGGGGGTGAAGCTTTCTTT.